These T cell receptor beta chains were read from a single sample in a study of shared clonotypes between healthy human individuals. Clones were read by immunoSEQ multiplex PCR, and TCRdb kept only the in-frame ones, dropping some. The sample carries roughly 590,000 clones, 95% recorded once. Sequencing was carried out using naive CD8+ T cells sorted from blood. These receptors were collected from a woman between 25 and 40 years old in good health. Each CDR3 is given with its conserved first and last residue. The D gene is left open where the match is weak. Part of the rows lack a size; the others show once, few, many or a class for expanded clones.

j_call v_call clone_size d_call cdr3_nt cdr3_aa
TRBJ1-5 TRBV9 - TRBD1 TGTGCCAGCAGCCCTGGAGGACAGGGGGCCAGCAATCAGCCCCAGCATTTT CASSPGGQGASNQPQHF
TRBJ1-5 TRBV27 - - TGTGCCAGCATTACCCCCATCGGGCATCAGCCCCAGCATTTT CASITPIGHQPQHF
TRBJ1-5 TRBV27 - TRBD1 TGTGCCAGCAGTTTCCGACAGGGCGGTCAGCCCCAGCATTTT CASSFRQGGQPQHF
TRBJ2-1 TRBV5-4 - - TGTGCCAGCAGGGGGGACAATGAGCAGTTCTTC CASRGDNEQFF
TRBJ2-7 TRBV28 - - TGTGCCAGCAGTTTACTTACAGGATACGAGCAGTACTTC CASSLLTGYEQYF
TRBJ2-2 TRBV20-1 - - TGCAGTGCTCGTGAGACCGGGGAGCTGTTTTTT CSARETGELFF
TRBJ2-1 TRBV19 - TRBD2 TGTGCCAGTAGTCAACTAGCGGGAGTTGAGCAGTTCTTC CASSQLAGVEQFF
TRBJ2-2 TRBV14 - - TGTGCCAGCAGCCAAGTTAAGCTAGCCGGGGAGCTGTTTTTT CASSQVKLAGELFF
TRBJ1-1 TRBV10-3 - - TGTGCCATCAGTGATCCCAACAAGCGGGACACTGAAGCTTTCTTT CAISDPNKRDTEAFF
TRBJ1-2 TRBV19 few - TGTGCCAGTAACGCCCACAGGGATGGCTACACCTTC CASNAHRDGYTF
TRBJ2-3 TRBV19 - - TGTGCCAGTAGGATAGGGAATACGCAGTATTTT CASRIGNTQYF
TRBJ2-5 TRBV9 - TRBD2 TGTGCCAGCAGCGAAGAAGCGGGGCCCCAAGAGACCCAGTACTTC CASSEEAGPQETQYF
TRBJ2-1 TRBV19 - - TGTGCCAGTAGTATGATGAGCTCCTACAATGAGCAGTTCTTC CASSMMSSYNEQFF
TRBJ2-1 TRBV28 - TRBD2 TGTGCCAGCAGCCTATTAGCGGGAGGTAAAGGTGAGCAGTTCTTC CASSLLAGGKGEQFF
TRBJ1-2 TRBV5-6 - - TGTGCCAGCAGCACACCGGACGTACGGGTTTATGGCTACACCTTC CASSTPDVRVYGYTF
TRBJ2-7 TRBV19 few - TGTGCCAGTAGTTTTGGGACTGCCTACGAGCAGTACTTC CASSFGTAYEQYF
TRBJ2-7 TRBV2 - TRBD2 TGTGCCAGCCGGGGACTAGCGGCCTACGAGCAGTACTTC CASRGLAAYEQYF
TRBJ2-7 TRBV29-1 - TRBD1 TGCAGCGTCGAATTCGGGACAGCCTACGAGCAGTACTTC CSVEFGTAYEQYF
TRBJ1-1 TRBV27 - - TGTGCCAGCGGGGAGGGGATACCGAACACTGAAGCTTTCTTT CASGEGIPNTEAFF
TRBJ2-1 TRBV29-1 - - TGCAGCGCTCGGGACGGCGGTAGCTCCTACAATGAGCAGTTCTTC CSARDGGSSYNEQFF
TRBJ1-1 TRBV7-9 few - TGTGCCAGCAGCGGGACGGTGAACACTGAAGCTTTCTTT CASSGTVNTEAFF
TRBJ2-1 TRBV14 - - TGTGCCAGCAGCCAAGATTTCGGACCTCTATCCTACAATGAGCAGTTCTTC CASSQDFGPLSYNEQFF
TRBJ2-1 TRBV27 - - TGTGCCAGCAGTTTAGGTCCGAGCGGCTATTACAATGAGCAGTTCTTC CASSLGPSGYYNEQFF
TRBJ1-2 TRBV9 - TRBD1 TGTGCCAGCAGCGGGTGGACAGGGGTGGACTATGGCTACACCTTC CASSGWTGVDYGYTF
TRBJ2-7 TRBV28 - TRBD2 TGTGCCAGCAGTATGTCGGTAGCGGGGGTTCACTCCTACGAGCAGTACTTC CASSMSVAGVHSYEQYF
TRBJ2-7 TRBV4-1 once - TGCGCCAGCAGCCAAGATCGGGTTCTCTACGAGCAGTACTTC CASSQDRVLYEQYF
TRBJ2-7 TRBV4-2 - TRBD2 TGTGCCAGCAGCCAAATAGCGGGACTTTCCTACGAGCAGTACTTC CASSQIAGLSYEQYF
TRBJ2-1 TRBV2 - - TGTGCCAGCCGGTGGGTCGAGCAGTTCTTC CASRWVEQFF
TRBJ2-7 TRBV28 - - TGTGCCAGCAGTTTCGACAGTGCCTACGAGCAGTACTTC CASSFDSAYEQYF
TRBJ2-3 TRBV27 - TRBD2 TGTGCCAGCAGTTTATTACTAGCGGGAGGAGGATATACGCAGTATTTT CASSLLLAGGGYTQYF
TRBJ1-5 TRBV6-1 - - TGTGCCAGCGCAGCAGGGGAATTATTACAGCCCCAGCATTTT CASAAGELLQPQHF
TRBJ2-1 TRBV27 - - TGTGCCAGCAGCCTAAGGATCGTCAATGAGCAGTTCTTC CASSLRIVNEQFF
TRBJ1-4 TRBV5-4 - - TGTGCCAGCAGTACATGGGGCAATGAAAAACTGTTTTTT CASSTWGNEKLFF
TRBJ2-3 TRBV4-1 - - TGCGCCAGCAGCCTTGACCTTGAAACAGATACGCAGTATTTT CASSLDLETDTQYF
TRBJ2-1 TRBV11-2 - TRBD2 TGTGCCAGCAGCTTAGATCTTAAGCGGGAGTTAGGTATTGGCGATGAGCAGTTCTTC CASSLDLKRELGIGDEQFF
TRBJ2-7 TRBV27 - - TGTGCCAGCAGTTTAAATGTAGGGGGGAACTACGAGCAGTACTTC CASSLNVGGNYEQYF
TRBJ2-7 TRBV5-1 - - TGCGCCAGCAGCCTGACCAGGGCAGCAGACGAGCAGTACTTC CASSLTRAADEQYF
TRBJ2-1 TRBV7-9 once TRBD2 TGTGCCAGCAGCCCTCGACTAGCGGGAGCTGACAATGAGCAGTTCTTC CASSPRLAGADNEQFF
TRBJ2-5 TRBV19 - - TGTGCCAGTAGTATAGATAGTAACTTCCAAGAGACCCAGTACTTC CASSIDSNFQETQYF
TRBJ2-7 TRBV5-7 - - TGTGCCAGCAGCCTAGTGTGTAGGCCCCCTTGGTTCGGCTACGAGCAGTACTTC CASSLVCRPPWFGYEQYF
TRBJ2-7 TRBV28 - - TGTGCCAGCAGCCCAGGGTTTCCTTACGAGCAGTACTTC CASSPGFPYEQYF